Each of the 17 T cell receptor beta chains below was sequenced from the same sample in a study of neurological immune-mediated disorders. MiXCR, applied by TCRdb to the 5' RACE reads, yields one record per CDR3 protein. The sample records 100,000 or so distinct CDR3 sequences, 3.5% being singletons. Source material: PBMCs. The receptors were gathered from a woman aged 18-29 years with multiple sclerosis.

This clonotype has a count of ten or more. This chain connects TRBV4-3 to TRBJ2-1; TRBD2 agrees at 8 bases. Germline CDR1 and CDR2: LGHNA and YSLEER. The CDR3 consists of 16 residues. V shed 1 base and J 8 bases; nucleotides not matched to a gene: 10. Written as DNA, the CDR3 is TGCGCCAGCAGCCAAGGGGGGGTAGCGGGAAGAGATGAGCAGTTCTTC. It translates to CASSQGGVAGRDEQFF.

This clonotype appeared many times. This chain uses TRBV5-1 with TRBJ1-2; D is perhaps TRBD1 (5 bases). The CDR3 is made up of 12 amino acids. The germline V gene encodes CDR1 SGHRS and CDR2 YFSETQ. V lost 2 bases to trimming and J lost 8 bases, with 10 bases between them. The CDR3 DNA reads TGCGCCAGCAGCTTCCAGGGTGACGGCTACACCTTC. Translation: CASSFQGDGYTF.

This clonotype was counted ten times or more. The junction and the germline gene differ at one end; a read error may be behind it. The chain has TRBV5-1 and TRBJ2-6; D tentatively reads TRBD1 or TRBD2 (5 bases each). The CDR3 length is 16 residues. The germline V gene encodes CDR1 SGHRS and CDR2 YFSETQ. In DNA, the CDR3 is TGCGCCAGCAGCCCGGGACCGCCGTCTGCGGCCAACGTCCTGACTTTC. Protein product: CASSPGPPSAANVLTF.

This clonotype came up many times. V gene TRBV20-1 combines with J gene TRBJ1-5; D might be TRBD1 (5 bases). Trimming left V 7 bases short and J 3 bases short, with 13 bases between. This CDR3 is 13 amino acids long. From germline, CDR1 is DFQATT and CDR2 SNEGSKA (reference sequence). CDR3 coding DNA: TGCAGTGTGCAGGGAAACTACAATCAGCCCCAGCATTTT. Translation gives CSVQGNYNQPQHF.

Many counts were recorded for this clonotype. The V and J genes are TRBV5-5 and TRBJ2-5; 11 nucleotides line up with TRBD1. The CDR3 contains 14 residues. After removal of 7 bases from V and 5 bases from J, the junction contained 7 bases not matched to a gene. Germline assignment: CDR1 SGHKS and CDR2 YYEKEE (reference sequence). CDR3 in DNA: TGTGCCAGCGGAGGACAGGGGGCGGGTGAGACCCAGTACTTC. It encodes CASGGQGAGETQYF.

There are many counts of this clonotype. The CDR3 bases are TGTGCCTGGAGCCACGGGACAACGTACAATGAGCAGTTCTTC. It translates to CAWSHGTTYNEQFF. This sequence joins TRBV30 and TRBJ2-1; possible D gene TRBD1, 6 bases. CDR1 GTSNPN and CDR2 SVGIG come from the germline V gene (reference sequence). The CDR3 covers 14 residues. Trimming left V 3 bases short and J 4 bases short, with 13 bases between. Looking up the rest from reference TRBV30 and TRBJ2-1 gives the full variable domain: SQTIHQWPATLVQPVGSPLSLECTVEGTSNPNLYWYRQAAGRGLQLLFYSVGIGQISSEVPQNLSASRPQDRQFILSSKKLLLSDSGFYLCAWSHGTTYNEQFFGPGTRLTVL.

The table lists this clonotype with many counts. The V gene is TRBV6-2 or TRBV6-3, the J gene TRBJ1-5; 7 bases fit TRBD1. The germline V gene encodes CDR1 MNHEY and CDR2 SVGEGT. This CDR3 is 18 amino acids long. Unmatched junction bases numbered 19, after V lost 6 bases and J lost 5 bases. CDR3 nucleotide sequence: TGTGCCAGCAGACTCAGGGACAGAATCCATGGTGGGCATCAGCCCCAGCATTTT. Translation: CASRLRDRIHGGHQPQHF.

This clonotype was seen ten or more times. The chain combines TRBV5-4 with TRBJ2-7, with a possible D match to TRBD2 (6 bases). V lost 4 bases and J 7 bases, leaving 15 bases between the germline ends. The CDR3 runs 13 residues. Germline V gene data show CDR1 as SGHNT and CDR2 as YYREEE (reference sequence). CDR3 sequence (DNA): TGTGCCAGCAGCCCCGGGACTCCGGATGAGCAGTACTTC. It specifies CASSPGTPDEQYF.

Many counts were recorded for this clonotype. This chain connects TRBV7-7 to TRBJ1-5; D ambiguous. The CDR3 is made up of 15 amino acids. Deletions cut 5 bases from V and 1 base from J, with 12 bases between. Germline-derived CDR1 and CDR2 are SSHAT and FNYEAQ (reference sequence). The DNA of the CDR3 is TGTGCCAGCAGCCCTCGCGAGGCGAGCAATCAGCCCCAGCATTTT. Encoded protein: CASSPREASNQPQHF. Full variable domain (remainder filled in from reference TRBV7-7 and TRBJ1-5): GAGVSQSPRYKVTKRGQDVTLRCDPISSHATLYWYQQALGQGPEFLTYFNYEAQPDKSGLPSDRFSAERPEGSISTLTIQRTEQRDSAMYRCASSPREASNQPQHFGDGTRLSIL.

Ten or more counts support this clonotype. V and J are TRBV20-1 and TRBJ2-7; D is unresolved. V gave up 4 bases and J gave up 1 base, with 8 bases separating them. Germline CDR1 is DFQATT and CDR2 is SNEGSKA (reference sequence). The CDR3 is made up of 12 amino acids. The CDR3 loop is CSATVTSYEQYF. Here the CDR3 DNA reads TGCAGTGCTACCGTGACATCCTACGAGCAGTACTTC.

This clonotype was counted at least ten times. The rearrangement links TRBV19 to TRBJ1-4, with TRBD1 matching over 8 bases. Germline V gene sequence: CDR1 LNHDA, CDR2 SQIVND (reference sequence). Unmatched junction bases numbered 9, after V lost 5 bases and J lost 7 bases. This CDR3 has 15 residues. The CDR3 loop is CASSDSGGGGEKLFF. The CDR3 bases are TGTGCCAGTAGTGACTCAGGGGGCGGGGGTGAAAAACTGTTTTTT.

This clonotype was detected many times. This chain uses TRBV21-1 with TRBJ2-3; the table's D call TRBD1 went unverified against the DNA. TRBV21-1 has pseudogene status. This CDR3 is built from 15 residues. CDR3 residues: CASIPRVLAADTQYF. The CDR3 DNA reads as TGTGCCAGCATCCCGAGGGTGCTAGCGGCAGATACGCAGTATTTT.

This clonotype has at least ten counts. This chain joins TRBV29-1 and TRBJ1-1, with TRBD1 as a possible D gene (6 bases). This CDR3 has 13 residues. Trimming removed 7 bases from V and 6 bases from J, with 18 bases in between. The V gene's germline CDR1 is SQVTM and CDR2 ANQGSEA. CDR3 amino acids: CSGFQGSIAEAFF. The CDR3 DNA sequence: TGCAGCGGATTCCAGGGGTCCATTGCTGAAGCTTTCTTT.

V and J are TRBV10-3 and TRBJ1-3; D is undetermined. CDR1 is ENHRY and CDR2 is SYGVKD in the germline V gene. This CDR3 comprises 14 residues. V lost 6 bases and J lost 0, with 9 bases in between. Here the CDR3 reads CAIRRVGSGNTIYF. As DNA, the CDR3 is TGTGCCATCAGAAGAGTGGGCTCTGGAAACACCATATATTTT.

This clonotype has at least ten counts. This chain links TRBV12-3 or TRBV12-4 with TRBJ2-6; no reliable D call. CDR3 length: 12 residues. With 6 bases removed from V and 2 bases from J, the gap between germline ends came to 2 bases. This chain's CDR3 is CASSTGANVLTF. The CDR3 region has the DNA TGTGCCAGCAGCACTGGGGCCAACGTCCTGACTTTC.

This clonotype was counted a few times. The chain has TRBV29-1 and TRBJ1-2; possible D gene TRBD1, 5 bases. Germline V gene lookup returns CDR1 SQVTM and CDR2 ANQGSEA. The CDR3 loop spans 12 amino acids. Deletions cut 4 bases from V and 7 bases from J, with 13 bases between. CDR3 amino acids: CSVGADSVGYTF. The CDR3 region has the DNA TGCAGCGTTGGCGCAGACAGTGTTGGCTACACCTTC.

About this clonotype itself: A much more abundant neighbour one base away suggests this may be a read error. The CDR3 DNA follows: TGTGCCAGCAGCTTTGGTGGCGCGAATGAGCGGTTCTTC. Translated, it gives CASSFGGANERFF. The J gene is TRBJ2-1, the V gene TRBV5-5; D is unresolved. The CDR3 totals 13 residues. CDR1 and CDR2 (germline): SGHKS, YYEKEE (reference sequence). Based on the CDR3 plus reference TRBV5-5 and TRBJ2-1, the full variable domain is DAGVTQSPTHLIKTRGQQVTLRCSPISGHKSVSWYQQVLGQGPQFIFQYYEKEERGRGNFPDRFSARQFPNYSSELNVNALLLGDSALYLCASSFGGANERFFGPGTRLTVL.